The T cell receptor beta chain described here comes from a study of blood T cell repertoires in COVID-19. The V end lost 3 bases, the J end lost 2 bases, and 10 bases lay between the germline ends. CDR1 is MDHEN and CDR2 is SYDVKM in the germline V gene. CDR3 length: 14 residues. Clones were read by immunoSEQ multiplex PCR, and TCRdb kept only the in-frame ones, dropping some. The sample includes over 200,000 clones, around 86% seen only once; the top ten take 11%. The chain uses TRBV28 and TRBJ1-2; D is unclear. Source material: peripheral blood. This TCR was sampled from a man in his forties or fifties with COVID-19, enrolled during active disease. CDR3 amino acids: CASSFPFRNYGYTF. The CDR3 DNA sequence: TGTGCCAGCAGTTTTCCGTTCAGAAACTATGGCTACACCTTC.